This entry lists 20 T cell receptor beta chains sequenced from one sample in a study of blood T cell repertoires in COVID-19. The data were produced by immunoSEQ multiplex PCR, yet TCRdb's version contains in-frame clones alone and is incomplete. The data hold hundreds of thousands of clones, with 75% to 90% observed a single time. The sample was PBMCs or T cells enriched from blood (not recorded which). These receptors were taken from a woman under 30 who had recovered from COVID-19.

V and J are TRBV9 and TRBJ1-1, with D unresolved. The CDR3 totals 15 residues. From germline, CDR1 is SGDLS and CDR2 YYNGEE. Trimming removed 0 bases at V and 0 bases at J, with 9 bases between. CDR3 protein: CASSVGPHMNTEAFF. CDR3 bases: TGTGCCAGCAGCGTAGGCCCTCACATGAACACTGAAGCTTTCTTT.

J is TRBJ1-1 and V is TRBV2; 9 nucleotides align to TRBD1. CDR1 and CDR2 from the germline V gene are SNHLY and FYNNEI. V dropped 6 bases and J dropped 2; count of bases not matched to a gene: 7. The CDR3 totals 15 residues. In DNA, the CDR3 is TGTGCCAGCAGCTCGACAGGGGGGACCAACACTGAAGCTTTCTTT. Its protein product is CASSSTGGTNTEAFF.

The chain joins TRBV28 to TRBJ1-1; 7 positions match TRBD1. The CDR3 totals 14 residues. The V and J ends lost 5 bases and 3 bases, in that order; junction bases with no gene match: 6. The germline V gene encodes CDR1 MDHEN and CDR2 SYDVKM. CDR3 residues: CASSPFDRDTEAFF. The CDR3 coding sequence is TGTGCCAGCAGTCCATTTGACAGGGACACTGAAGCTTTCTTT.

This clone appeared a single time. The chain carries TRBV28 and TRBJ1-2; 9 positions agree with TRBD1. The CDR3 runs to 16 residues. Germline loops: CDR1 MDHEN, CDR2 SYDVKM. V lost 7 bases, J lost 7 bases, and 16 bases stayed unmatched. The DNA of the CDR3 is TGTGCCAGCATCAACCCCCCGGGACAGGGTAGGGGTGGCTACACCTTC. This encodes CASINPPGQGRGGYTF.

This chain joins TRBV6-1 and TRBJ1-2; D remains ambiguous. The CDR3 is made up of 14 amino acids. The germline CDR1 and CDR2 sequences are MNHNS and SASEGT. The V end was cut by 3 bases, the J end by 4 bases, with 12 bases between. The chain's CDR3 is CASSENGRTYGYTF. In DNA, the CDR3 is TGTGCCAGCAGTGAGAACGGGAGGACCTATGGCTACACCTTC.

The chain couples TRBV4-2 to TRBJ1-1; 9 bases align to TRBD1. Germline V gives CDR1 LGHNA, CDR2 YNFKEQ. With V trimmed by 2 bases and J by 3 bases, 7 bases remained unmatched. This CDR3 spans 16 amino acids. The chain's CDR3 is CASSQQPGQGHTEAFF. CDR3 coding DNA: TGTGCCAGCAGCCAACAACCGGGACAGGGTCACACTGAAGCTTTCTTT.

V usage is TRBV7-8 and J usage is TRBJ2-5, with TRBD1 matching over 8 bases. The germline V gene encodes CDR1 SGHVS and CDR2 FQNEAQ. The CDR3 totals 16 residues. Germline trimming cut 1 base from V and 5 bases from J; bases unmatched to any gene: 9. This CDR3 is CASSLVSGQGGETQYF. CDR3 DNA sequence: TGTGCCAGCAGCTTAGTTAGCGGACAGGGAGGTGAGACCCAGTACTTC.

This sequence joins TRBV9 and TRBJ1-1, with a tentative D call TRBD1 (5 bases). The CDR3 extends over 15 amino acids. In germline, CDR1 is SGDLS, CDR2 YYNGEE. The V end was cut by 3 bases, the J end by 3 bases, with 15 bases between. The CDR3 region has the DNA TGTGCCAGCAGCGCCTCCGGGACTGCCTACACTGAAGCTTTCTTT. Its translation: CASSASGTAYTEAFF.

The sample holds one count of this clone. The chain employs TRBV6-5 and TRBJ2-7, with D possibly matching TRBD2 (5 bases). The germline V and J ends were trimmed by 10 bases and 3 bases, with 19 bases remaining between them. This CDR3 contains 14 residues. Germline V gene lookup returns CDR1 MNHEY and CDR2 SVGAGI. The CDR3 loop reads CATAAVYGVYEQYF. The CDR3 DNA is TGTGCCACCGCAGCGGTATACGGAGTCTACGAGCAGTACTTC.

The chain recombines TRBV12-3 or TRBV12-4 with TRBJ1-1; a possible D gene is TRBD1 (6 bases). V lost 5 bases, J lost 11 bases, and 15 bases lay in between. The CDR3 is 12 amino acids. The CDR3 region has the DNA TGTGCCAGCAGTCCTCAGGGGCCCGTCGCTTTCTTT. Amino acids: CASSPQGPVAFF.

The chain has TRBV5-1 and TRBJ1-5; 8 bases map to TRBD1. Trimming at V came to 3 bases and at J to 6 bases, leaving 8 bases not matched to a gene. The CDR3 is 15 residues long. Germline V gene sequence: CDR1 SGHRS, CDR2 YFSETQ. DNA for the CDR3: TGCGCCAGCAGCTCCACAGGGGGGACGGGTCAGCCCCAGCATTTT. Amino acid sequence: CASSSTGGTGQPQHF.

The rearrangement joins TRBV5-8 to TRBJ1-5, with a weak D call TRBD1 (6 bases). Trimming pared 3 bases from V and 6 bases from J, leaving 16 bases between. From germline, CDR1 is SGHTS and CDR2 YDEGEE. The CDR3 is 15 residues long. The CDR3 DNA sequence: TGTGCCAGCAGCTCCCGGGGGGGCAGGGGTCAGCCCCAGCATTTT. It codes for CASSSRGGRGQPQHF.

The V call is TRBV11-3, the J call TRBJ2-1; 8 bases are shared with TRBD2. With 1 base clipped from V and 6 bases from J, the junction kept 5 bases outside the gene matches. This CDR3 region has 15 residues. Germline CDR1 is SGHNT and CDR2 is YENEEA. The DNA of the CDR3 is TGTGCCAGCAGCTTAGCGCAGCGGGGGAGCAATGAGCAGTTCTTC. This gives the protein CASSLAQRGSNEQFF.

The chain carries TRBV30 and TRBJ1-3; 8 bases are shared with TRBD1. The CDR3 covers 13 residues. The V and J ends lost 5 bases and 3 bases, in that order; junction bases with no gene match: 3. The germline gives CDR1 GTSNPN, CDR2 SVGIG (reference sequence). CDR3 DNA sequence: TGTGCCTGGGACAGGGGAGGTGGAAACACCATATATTTT. Protein: CAWDRGGGNTIYF.

This sequence joins TRBV27 and TRBJ1-2; 9 nucleotides line up with TRBD1. From germline, CDR1 is MNHEY and CDR2 SMNVEV (reference sequence). The CDR3 extends over 17 amino acids. Trimming took 7 bases from V and 4 from J; bases not matched to a gene: 16. The CDR3 bases are TGTGCCAGCACCGACCGAGGGACAGGGAGATTAGGCTATGGCTACACCTTC. It translates to CASTDRGTGRLGYGYTF.

This chain joins TRBV19 and TRBJ2-7, with a tentative D call TRBD2 (5 bases). Germline V CDR1 and CDR2: LNHDA, SQIVND (reference sequence). This CDR3 comprises 13 residues. V lost 1 base and J 5 bases, leaving 9 bases between the germline ends. CDR3 in amino acids: CASSIVSGDEQYF. CDR3 DNA sequence: TGTGCCAGTAGTATAGTGTCCGGGGACGAGCAGTACTTC.

V is TRBV5-4 and J is TRBJ1-2; 8 bases match TRBD1. CDR1 is SGHNT and CDR2 is YYREEE in the germline V gene (reference sequence). Unmatched junction bases numbered 16, after V lost 5 bases and J lost 7 bases. The CDR3 is made up of 16 amino acids. In nucleotides, the CDR3 is TGTGCCAGCAGTTATTCCTCGGGACAGGCAGTTTCTGGCTACACCTTC. Translated, it gives CASSYSSGQAVSGYTF.

This clone was detected many times. The identical CDR3 is also encoded by other nucleotide sequences in the sample. The chain joins TRBV6-4 to TRBJ1-1; D is ambiguous. Germline V gene lookup returns CDR1 MRHNA and CDR2 SNTAGT. Between the trimmed V and J ends, which lost 6 bases and 4 bases, there was a span of 15 bases. The CDR3 sequence is 14 residues long. The CDR3 loop reads CASSANPGITEAFF. The CDR3 DNA sequence: TGTGCCAGCAGCGCTAACCCGGGTATCACTGAAGCTTTCTTT.

The V and J genes are TRBV19 and TRBJ2-7; D possibly corresponds to TRBD2 (5 bases). CDR1 is LNHDA and CDR2 is SQIVND in the germline V gene (reference sequence). V lost 2 bases, J lost 3 bases, and 5 bases lay in between. The CDR3 has 12 amino acids. CDR3 sequence: CASSIRGYEQYF. DNA of the CDR3: TGTGCCAGTAGTATACGGGGCTACGAGCAGTACTTC.

This chain joins TRBV2 and TRBJ1-3; D is unclear. Germline-derived CDR1 and CDR2 are SNHLY and FYNNEI. V was shortened by 4 bases and J by 0 bases, with 13 bases between the two germline ends. The CDR3 runs to 16 residues. CDR3 DNA sequence: TGTGCCAGCAGTGTGGAGGGTAGAAGCTCTGGAAACACCATATATTTT. Translation gives CASSVEGRSSGNTIYF.